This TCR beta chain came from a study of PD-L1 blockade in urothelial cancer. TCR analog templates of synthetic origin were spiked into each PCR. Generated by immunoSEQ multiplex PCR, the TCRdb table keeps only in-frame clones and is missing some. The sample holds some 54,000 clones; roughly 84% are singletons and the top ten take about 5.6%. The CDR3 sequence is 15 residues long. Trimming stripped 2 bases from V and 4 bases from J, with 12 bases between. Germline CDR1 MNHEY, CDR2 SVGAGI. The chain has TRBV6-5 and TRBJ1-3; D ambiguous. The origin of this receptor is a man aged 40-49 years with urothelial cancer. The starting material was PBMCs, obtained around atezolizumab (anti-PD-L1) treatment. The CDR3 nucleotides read TGTGCCAGCAGTTACATGCCCAGCGCCGGAAACACCATATATTTT. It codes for CASSYMPSAGNTIYF.